This T cell receptor beta chain was obtained from a study of T cells expressing NK-cell markers. Study-level background: There were seven HCMV-seropositive donors and one seronegative donor among the eight sequenced.

Study conclusions and caveats: A range of about 1.0-8% of CD8+ T cells consisted of dominant NKG2C+ clonotypes in 5 or 6 donors. The CD3+CD56-NKG2C+ fraction was also led by these clonotypes in four donors.

What made the TCR beta cDNA was 5'RACE template switching with UMIs. TCRdb processed the 5' RACE reads again and assigns one entry to each CDR3 protein, with no DNA. In total, the table holds about 260,000 distinct CDR3 sequences. Worth noting for this clonotype: As yet, its antigen is unknown.

The germline V gene encodes CDR1 DFQATT and CDR2 SNEGSKA (reference sequence). The CDR3 covers 14 residues. The sequence was obtained from a man aged 18 to 30 in good health. Material: blood T cells: a sorted CD56 or NKG2C T cell subset, CD4+ or CD8+ T cells, or bulk PBMC T cells (not recorded which). This chain joins TRBV20-1 and TRBJ2-3; TCRdb's assignment of TRBD1 cannot be checked, as there is no DNA. The CDR3 sequence: CSARPQGGAKTQYF.